The present T cell receptor (beta chain) was sequenced within a study of T cells in localized non-small cell lung cancer. CDR3 length: 15 residues. Germline V gene sequence: CDR1 SGHNT, CDR2 YENEEA. J gave up 2 bases and V 5 bases, and 4 bases lay outside the gene matches. Profiling relied on immunoSEQ multiplex PCR, and the TCRdb table lists in-frame clones only, not all of them. The table has some 2,200 clones, approximately 30% seen once. Sequencing was performed on lung tumor tissue, taken before any cancer treatment. This TCR was sampled from a man between 40 and 75 years old with stage III squamous cell lung carcinoma. This chain links TRBV11-3 with TRBJ2-3; 10 bases align to TRBD2. Here the CDR3 DNA reads TGTGCCAGCAGCCAAAGCGGGAGGGCCACAGATACGCAGTATTTT. Translating it yields CASSQSGRATDTQYF.